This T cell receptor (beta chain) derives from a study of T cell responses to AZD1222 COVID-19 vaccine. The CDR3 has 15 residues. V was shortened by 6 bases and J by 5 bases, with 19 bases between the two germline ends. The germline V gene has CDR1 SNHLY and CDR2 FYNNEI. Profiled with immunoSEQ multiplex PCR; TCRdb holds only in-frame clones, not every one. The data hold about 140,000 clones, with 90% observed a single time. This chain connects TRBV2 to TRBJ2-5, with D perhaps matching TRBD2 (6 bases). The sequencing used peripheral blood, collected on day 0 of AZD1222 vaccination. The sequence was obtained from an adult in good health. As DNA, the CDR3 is TGTGCCAGCAGGGGTGGGCTAGCGCTAGGGGAGACCCAGTACTTC. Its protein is CASRGGLALGETQYF.